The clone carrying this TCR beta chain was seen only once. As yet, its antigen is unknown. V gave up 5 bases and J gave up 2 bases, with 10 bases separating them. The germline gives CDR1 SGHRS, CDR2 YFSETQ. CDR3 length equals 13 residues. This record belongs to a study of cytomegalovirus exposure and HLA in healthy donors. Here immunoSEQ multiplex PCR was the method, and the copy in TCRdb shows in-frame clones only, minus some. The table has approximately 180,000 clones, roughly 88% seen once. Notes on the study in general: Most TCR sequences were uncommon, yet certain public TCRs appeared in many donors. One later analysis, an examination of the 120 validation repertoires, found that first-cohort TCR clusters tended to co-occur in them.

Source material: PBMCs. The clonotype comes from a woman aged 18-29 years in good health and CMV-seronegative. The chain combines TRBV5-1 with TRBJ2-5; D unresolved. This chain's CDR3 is CASRWLQQETQYF. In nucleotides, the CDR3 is TGCGCCAGCAGATGGTTACAGCAAGAGACCCAGTACTTC. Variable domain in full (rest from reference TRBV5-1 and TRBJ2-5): KAGVTQTPRYLIKTRGQQVTLSCSPISGHRSVSWYQQTPGQGLQFLFEYFSETQRNKGNFPGRFSGRQFSNSRSEMNVSTLELGDSALYLCASRWLQQETQYFGPGTRLLVL.